This T cell receptor (beta chain) was identified during a study of cytomegalovirus exposure and HLA in healthy donors. Germline V gene lookup returns CDR1 MRHNA and CDR2 SNTAGT. V was pared by 2 bases and J by 6 bases, with 5 bases of the junction left unmatched. The CDR3 runs to 15 residues. Amplification used 60 Vbeta primers and 13 Jbeta primers. Generated by immunoSEQ multiplex PCR, the TCRdb table keeps only in-frame clones and is missing some. This table holds approximately 160,000 clones, over 75% found once. The sequence was obtained from a man aged 25-45 years in good health and CMV-seropositive. The chain couples TRBV6-4 to TRBJ2-1; 9 bases are a match to TRBD2. The sample consisted of PBMCs. CDR3 protein: CASSDSGGQPNEQFF. The CDR3 coding sequence is TGTGCCAGCAGTGACAGCGGGGGGCAGCCCAATGAGCAGTTCTTC.